Below are 18 T cell receptor beta chains sequenced from a single sample in a study of metastatic and nonmetastatic thyroid tumors. Treatment of any kind had been given to no patient before thyroid surgery. MiXCR re-clonotyped the PCR reads for TCRdb. The data show roughly 29,000 clones, with 20% to 25% seen just once and under 45% held by the top ten. What was sequenced was blood. The source of these receptors is a female donor with papillary thyroid cancer or a benign thyroid nodule (not recorded which). Some clones in this sample may be carry-over from other donors' samples.

This clone showed up many times. The CDR3 region is CASSQIQSNTEAFF. CDR3 coding DNA: TGTGCCAGCAGCCAAATACAGTCAAACACTGAAGCTTTCTTT. The rearrangement joins TRBV4-2 to TRBJ1-1; no clear D gene. CDR1 and CDR2 from the germline V gene are LGHNA and YNFKEQ. This CDR3 has 14 amino acids. The V and J ends lost 2 bases and 2 bases respectively, with 9 bases between them.

The table lists this clone with many counts. The CDR3 DNA is TGTGCCAGCAGCGCCGACCTGGGACGGACTAACTATGGCTACACCTTC. Its protein product is CASSADLGRTNYGYTF. The chain joins TRBV11-2 to TRBJ1-2, with a tentative D call TRBD1 (5 bases). The germline gives CDR1 SGHAT, CDR2 FQNNGV. Trimming removed 5 bases from V and 0 bases from J, with 16 bases in between. The CDR3 sequence is 16 residues long.

This clone has only a few counts. The rearrangement uses TRBV4-1 and TRBJ2-3; 9 nucleotides line up with TRBD1. Germline CDR1 MGHRA, CDR2 YSYEKL. The junction had 7 bases not matched to a gene; V was cut back by 4 bases and J by 5 bases. The CDR3 runs to 15 residues. The chain's CDR3 is CASSPRDRELDTQYF. The CDR3 bases are TGCGCCAGCAGCCCTAGGGACAGGGAGTTAGATACGCAGTATTTT.

This clone showed up many times. The chain recombines TRBV2 with TRBJ1-3; D perhaps matches TRBD1 (6 bases). The CDR3 has 14 residues. Trimming removed 2 bases at V and 1 base at J, with 6 bases between. CDR1 and CDR2 from the germline V gene are SNHLY and FYNNEI. The CDR3 is CASSERGSGNTIYF. DNA for the CDR3: TGTGCCAGCAGTGAAAGGGGGTCTGGAAACACCATATATTTT.

The chain uses TRBV20-1 and TRBJ1-1; 7 nucleotides match TRBD1. CDR3 size: 15 residues. J was trimmed by 0 bases and V by 2 bases; bases with no gene match: 6. CDR1 and CDR2 from the germline V gene are DFQATT and SNEGSKA (reference sequence). The CDR3 reads CSARRQGDMNTEAFF. As DNA, the CDR3 is TGCAGTGCTAGAAGACAGGGAGATATGAACACTGAAGCTTTCTTT.

This clone has a count of ten or more. This chain links TRBV11-2 with TRBJ1-1, with no clear D. The germline V gene encodes CDR1 SGHAT and CDR2 FQNNGV. The CDR3 totals 17 residues. V lost 0 bases and J 1 base, leaving 15 bases between the germline ends. The chain's CDR3 is CASSLDPGYQKNTEAFF. The CDR3, as DNA: TGTGCCAGCAGCTTAGATCCGGGGTACCAGAAGAACACTGAAGCTTTCTTT.

This clone was counted at least ten times. V gene TRBV18 combines with J gene TRBJ1-1; tentative D call: TRBD1 (5 bases). Per the germline V gene, CDR1 is KGHSH and CDR2 is LQKENI. This CDR3 is built from 13 residues. Trimming removed 4 bases at V and 8 bases at J, with 14 bases between. DNA for the CDR3: TGTGCCAGCTCACGGGGGGGAAGACAGGAAGCTTTCTTT. This gives the protein CASSRGGRQEAFF.

This chain links TRBV2 with TRBJ1-2; no reliable D call. CDR3 length: 12 residues. Germline V CDR1 and CDR2: SNHLY, FYNNEI. V lost 3 bases, J lost 4 bases, and 6 bases lay in between. As DNA, the CDR3 is TGTGCCAGCAGTGATATTTCCTATGGCTACACCTTC. Its protein product is CASSDISYGYTF.

This clone was counted between two and nine times. The chain combines TRBV6-1 with TRBJ1-1; D possibly corresponds to TRBD1 (6 bases). The CDR3 is 15 residues long. Trimming stripped 6 bases from V and 4 bases from J, with 18 bases between. Germline lookup yields CDR1 MNHNS and CDR2 SASEGT. The CDR3 protein is CASSPNRPGATEAFF. CDR3 coding DNA: TGTGCCAGCAGCCCGAACAGACCGGGGGCCACTGAAGCTTTCTTT.

Concerning this clone itself: One end of the junction does not line up with germline, which may come from a read error. The gene calls are TRBV4-1 and TRBJ1-3, with unresolved D. The germline V gene has CDR1 MGHRA and CDR2 YSYEKL. The CDR3 totals 15 residues. For the CDR3, the DNA is TGCGCCAGCAGCCCTGAGGGAACAGCTGGAAGCACCATATATTTT. The encoded protein is CASSPEGTAGSTIYF.

Turning to this clone: A read error may account for a junction end that differs from germline. This sequence joins TRBV7-6 and TRBJ2-2; 8 bases align to TRBD2. Germline lookup yields CDR1 SGHVS and CDR2 FNYEAQ. This CDR3 region has 17 residues. The CDR3 region is CSSSLEVSGMHTGELFF. The DNA of the CDR3 is TGCTCCAGCAGCTTAGAAGTTAGCGGGATGCACACCGGGGAGCTGTTTTTT.

On this clone itself: A much larger clonotype is one base distant, so this may be a read error. This chain links TRBV7-9 with TRBJ1-4; D may be TRBD1 (6 bases). The length of the CDR3 is 15 residues. Germline CDR1 is SEHNR and CDR2 is FQNEAQ (reference sequence). CDR3: CANSPPGQTNEKLFF. The DNA for the CDR3 is TGTGCCAACAGCCCACCGGGACAAACTAATGAAAAACTGTTTTTT.

By sample fraction, this clone is medium-sized. The chain has TRBV6-5 and TRBJ2-3; D is unclear. Germline-derived CDR1 and CDR2 are MNHEY and SVGAGI. The ends were cut back, 0 bases at V and 1 base at J, with 17 bases in the middle. The CDR3 is made up of 18 amino acids. CDR3 amino acids: CASSYSSSKNPGTDTQYF. Written as DNA, the CDR3 is TGTGCCAGCAGTTACTCGTCCTCGAAGAACCCTGGCACAGATACGCAGTATTTT.

V and J are TRBV12-3 or TRBV12-4 and TRBJ2-1; 9 bases are a match to TRBD1. This CDR3 has 19 residues. The junction had 14 bases not matched to a gene; V was cut back by 5 bases and J by 0 bases. The CDR3 sequence is CASSLRTGASPSSYNEQFF. CDR3 nucleotides: TGTGCCAGCAGTCTAAGGACAGGGGCCTCCCCAAGCTCCTACAATGAGCAGTTCTTC.

In its sample, this clone was seen many times. The chain couples TRBV6-4 to TRBJ2-2; TRBD1 might be the D (6 bases). The V end was cut by 5 bases, the J end by 1 base, with 14 bases between. The CDR3 totals 16 residues. CDR1 is MRHNA and CDR2 is SNTAGT in the germline V gene. CDR3 region: CASSPNPTGNTGELFF. The CDR3 DNA sequence: TGTGCCAGCAGTCCCAACCCGACAGGGAACACCGGGGAGCTGTTTTTT.

The chain couples TRBV28 to TRBJ1-6; D is perhaps TRBD1 (6 bases). This CDR3 has 15 residues. Trimming pared 6 bases from V and 9 bases from J, leaving 18 bases between. The germline gives CDR1 MDHEN, CDR2 SYDVKM. DNA of the CDR3: TGTGCCAGCAGGCCAGGACAGCTCCTTGGTTCACCCCTCCACTTT. It specifies CASRPGQLLGSPLHF.

This clone was counted between two and nine times. The rearrangement uses TRBV6-1 and TRBJ2-7, with 9 bases identical to TRBD1. The germline V gene has CDR1 MNHNS and CDR2 SASEGT. The junction had 8 bases not matched to a gene; V was cut back by 4 bases and J by 4 bases. The CDR3 is 15 amino acids. The CDR3, as DNA: TGTGCCAGCAGTGTCTTTGGACAGGGGCCGTACGAGCAGTACTTC. Protein sequence: CASSVFGQGPYEQYF.

This clone has just a few counts. Given a much more abundant clone one base away, this may be a read error. Other DNA sequences from this sample encode an identical CDR3 as well. The chain links TRBV4-2 to TRBJ2-2, with 12 bases aligning to TRBD2. The germline V gene has CDR1 LGHNA and CDR2 YNFKEQ. V gave up 0 bases and J gave up 1 base; unmatched junction bases: 0. CDR3 size: 17 residues. In nucleotides, the CDR3 is TGTGCCAGCAGCCAAGAGGGACTAGCGGGGAACACCGGGGAGCTGTTTTTT. This gives the protein CASSQEGLAGNTGELFF.